The sequence of this T cell receptor (beta chain) was determined in a study of T-cell memory formation after mild COVID-19. Study-wide findings and caveats: Balance between CD4 and CD8 was seen in clones contracting day 15 to 85, and a CD4+ lean was seen in later expanders.

Many counts were recorded for this clonotype. The antigen is not known. This CDR3 is 14 amino acids long. With 8 bases removed from V and 2 bases from J, the gap between germline ends came to 15 bases. CDR1 MNHEY and CDR2 SVGAGI come from the germline V gene. Libraries for TCRalpha and TCRbeta carried sample barcodes and unique molecular identifiers via 5'RACE. TCRdb reprocessed the 5' RACE reads with MiXCR, giving one entry per CDR3 protein. The sample carries about 270,000 distinct CDR3 sequences, 16% recorded once. The receptor's source is a man between 18 and 35 years old who had mild COVID-19 (a few samples of this study predate the infection). Cell type and time point are not known. The chain combines TRBV6-5 with TRBJ2-5; D perhaps matches TRBD2 (7 bases). The sequencing sample was made of PBMCs or a T cell subset sorted from them (not recorded which). This chain's CDR3 is CASRGGGLQETQYF. CDR3 sequence (DNA): TGTGCCAGCCGGGGCGGGGGCTTACAAGAGACCCAGTACTTC.